Each of the 11 T cell receptor beta chains below was sequenced from the same sample in a study of PD-L1 blockade in urothelial cancer. The table came from immunoSEQ multiplex PCR; TCRdb's copy has only in-frame clones and leaves some out. This sample yields 50,000 to 55,000 clones, of which around 74% are seen a single time; roughly 4% belongs to the top ten. Time point here: pretreatment peripheral blood. The sequences come from PBMCs, collected around atezolizumab (anti-PD-L1) treatment. Receptors originate from a man in his sixties or seventies with urothelial cancer.

The chain combines TRBV4-1 with TRBJ1-2; 8 nucleotides match TRBD1. Germline-derived CDR1 and CDR2 are MGHRA and YSYEKL. V shed 0 bases and J 4 bases; nucleotides not matched to a gene: 7. This CDR3 has 16 amino acids. CDR3: CASSQDQDRELYGYTF. The CDR3 DNA reads TGCGCCAGCAGCCAAGACCAGGACAGGGAACTCTATGGCTACACCTTC.

The chain links TRBV10-3 to TRBJ2-2; 7 nucleotides align to TRBD2. The germline V gene has CDR1 ENHRY and CDR2 SYGVKD. The CDR3 totals 17 residues. V was clipped by 3 bases and J by 7 bases; unmatched bases: 14. CDR3 protein: CAISESPRERGSGELFF. The CDR3 nucleotides read TGTGCCATCAGTGAAAGCCCGCGGGAGAGGGGAAGCGGGGAGCTGTTTTTT.

The chain recombines TRBV11-3 with TRBJ1-2; D remains unclear. The germline V and J ends were trimmed by 5 bases and 8 bases, with 21 bases remaining between them. The CDR3 loop spans 15 amino acids. Germline loops: CDR1 SGHNT, CDR2 YENEEA. The CDR3 DNA is TGTGCCAGCAGCCCCCCCTTTGAGCGGGGTGTCGGCTACACCTTC. It yields the protein CASSPPFERGVGYTF. Variable domain in full (rest from reference TRBV11-3 and TRBJ1-2): EAGVVQSPRYKIIEKKQPVAFWCNPISGHNTLYWYLQNLGQGPELLIRYENEEAVDDSQLPKDRFSAERLKGVDSTLKIQPAELGDSAVYLCASSPPFERGVGYTFGSGTRLTVV.

V gene TRBV7-2 combines with J gene TRBJ1-3; D remains unclear. CDR3 length equals 16 residues. CDR1 and CDR2 (germline): SGHTA, FQGNSA. V was shortened by 3 bases and J by 0 bases, with 12 bases between the two germline ends. The CDR3 reads CASSFGGVNSGNTIYF. In nucleotides, the CDR3 is TGTGCCAGCAGCTTCGGCGGAGTGAACTCTGGAAACACCATATATTTT.

The CDR3 region is CAWSEGPSTDTQYF. DNA for the CDR3: TGTGCCTGGAGTGAGGGGCCAAGCACAGATACGCAGTATTTT. The chain joins TRBV30 to TRBJ2-3; D may be TRBD1 (5 bases). CDR3 length: 14 residues. V was shortened by 1 base and J by 0 bases, with 8 bases between the two germline ends. Germline loops: CDR1 GTSNPN, CDR2 SVGIG (reference sequence).

This clone has more than one count but fewer than ten. The V call is TRBV5-1, the J call TRBJ1-1, with D unclear. This CDR3 has 16 amino acids. Trimming removed 0 bases at V and 0 bases at J, with 12 bases between. The V gene's germline CDR1 is SGHRS and CDR2 YFSETQ. The CDR3, as DNA: TGCGCCAGCAGCTTGGACAACATGAGGCTGAACACTGAAGCTTTCTTT. As protein: CASSLDNMRLNTEAFF.

The J gene is TRBJ2-2, the V gene TRBV11-1; possible D gene TRBD1, 5 bases. The CDR3 runs 13 residues. In germline, CDR1 is SGHAT, CDR2 FQDESV (reference sequence). The V gene lost 2 bases and the J gene lost 7 bases, with 8 bases spanning the gap. In DNA form, the CDR3 reads TGTGCCAGCAGCTTAAGGGGTATCGGGGAGCTGTTTTTT. This translates into CASSLRGIGELFF.

The genes are TRBV5-6 and TRBJ1-5; possible D gene TRBD1, 6 bases. CDR1 SGHDT and CDR2 YYEEEE come from the germline V gene. The V end lost 2 bases, the J end lost 6 bases, and 15 bases lay between the germline ends. This CDR3 has 15 residues. CDR3 sequence: CASSFRGGWGQPQHF. The CDR3 DNA is TGTGCCAGCAGCTTTCGTGGGGGCTGGGGTCAGCCCCAGCATTTT.

The chain joins TRBV9 to TRBJ2-5; 8 bases agree with TRBD2. The CDR3 is 16 residues long. The germline CDR1 and CDR2 sequences are SGDLS and YYNGEE. After removal of 1 base from V and 5 bases from J, the junction contained 10 bases not matched to a gene. The CDR3 loop is CASSVFSRGAGETQYF. DNA for the CDR3: TGTGCCAGCAGCGTATTTTCGCGGGGGGCCGGGGAGACCCAGTACTTC.

This clone was seen just once. The rearrangement links TRBV25-1 to TRBJ2-5, with 9 bases that match TRBD2. CDR3 length equals 17 residues. V shed 1 base and J 1 base; nucleotides not matched to a gene: 7. Per the germline V gene, CDR1 is MGHDK and CDR2 is SYGVNS. The CDR3: CASSESSRREGQETQYF. The CDR3 nucleotides read TGTGCCAGCAGTGAATCAAGTCGGCGGGAGGGCCAAGAGACCCAGTACTTC.

The V call is TRBV10-3, the J call TRBJ2-2, with unresolved D. CDR3 size: 12 residues. Germline V gene data show CDR1 as ENHRY and CDR2 as SYGVKD. The ends were cut back, 7 bases at V and 1 base at J, with 4 bases in the middle. This CDR3 reads CAIKRNTGELFF. The CDR3 DNA is TGTGCCATCAAGAGGAACACCGGGGAGCTGTTTTTT.